The present TCR beta chain was sequenced within a study of T cells in Graves' hyperthyroidism and ophthalmopathy. Study information: Peripheral blood specimens were obtained at initial diagnosis, prior to any treatment.

Germline CDR1 reads SNHLY; CDR2 reads FYNNEI. The CDR3 has 15 residues. J gave up 0 bases and V 8 bases, and 6 bases lay outside the gene matches. Overall study results and limits: Blood also carried most thyroid clonotypes expanded above 0.001.

Amplified regions were TCR beta CDR3 sequences from RNA transcripts. The HTBI primer set served for first-round RT-PCR of the TCR CDR3. TCRdb passed the multiplex PCR reads through MiXCR, listing each CDR3 protein once. The sample lists 250,000 or so distinct CDR3 sequences, about 14% occurring once. Reasons for excluding patients were uncontrolled infection, other autoimmune disease, pregnancy or lactation. Points on this clonotype: The antigen is undetermined.

Sequencing used blood. The chain joins TRBV2 to TRBJ2-3, with 9 bases lining up with TRBD1. This clonotype originated in a woman in her forties with Graves' hyperthyroidism that later progressed to Graves' ophthalmopathy. The CDR3 DNA sequence: TGTGCCAGCGGGGCGGGACAGGGTAGCACAGATACGCAGTATTTT. As protein: CASGAGQGSTDTQYF.